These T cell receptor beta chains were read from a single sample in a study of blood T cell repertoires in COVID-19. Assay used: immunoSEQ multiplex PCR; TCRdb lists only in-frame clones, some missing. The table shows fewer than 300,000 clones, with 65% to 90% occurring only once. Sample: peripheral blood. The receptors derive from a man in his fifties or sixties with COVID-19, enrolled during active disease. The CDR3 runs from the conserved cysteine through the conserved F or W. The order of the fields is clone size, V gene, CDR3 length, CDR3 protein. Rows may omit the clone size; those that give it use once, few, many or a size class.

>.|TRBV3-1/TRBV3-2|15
CASSPQGANTGELFF
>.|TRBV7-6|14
CASSLPSGSNEQFF
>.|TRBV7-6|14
CASSIGQGSEKLFF
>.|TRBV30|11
CAWSGPQAPTF
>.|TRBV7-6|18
CASSSHIPGLAGGNEQFF
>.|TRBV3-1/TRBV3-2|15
CASSPSAGSNQPQHF
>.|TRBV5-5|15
CASSPDRGLGDTQYF
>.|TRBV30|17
CAWTSWTVFGSGNTIYF
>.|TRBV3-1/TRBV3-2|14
CASSPGSSSYEQYF
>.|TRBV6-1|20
CASSEASRPRSSGKVGEQYF
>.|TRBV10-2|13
CASSQQGAETQYF
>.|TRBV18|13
CASSPLPDTEAFF
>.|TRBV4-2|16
CASSLSGTGRNSPLHF
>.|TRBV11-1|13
CATAGLNTGELFF
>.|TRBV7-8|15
CASSLAQGEWGEQFF
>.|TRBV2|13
CASRGTGGNEQYF
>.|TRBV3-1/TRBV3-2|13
CASSQDQQREAFF
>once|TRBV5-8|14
CATRNDRDSYEQYF
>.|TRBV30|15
CAWRLGLAGIYEQFF
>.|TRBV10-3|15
CAISKGQAPQETQYF
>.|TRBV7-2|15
CASSVSGTDAYEQYF
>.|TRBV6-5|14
CASGVRDRYNEQFF
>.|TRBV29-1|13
CSAQTSATYEQYF
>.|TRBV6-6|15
CASSHSVALNQPQHF
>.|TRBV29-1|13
CSVGTGETGELFF
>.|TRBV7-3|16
CASSPEGGLGADTQYF
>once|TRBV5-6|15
CASSTGGATNEKLFF
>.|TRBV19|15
CASSIGRSSEETQYF
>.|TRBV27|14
CATTRQGRTDTQYF
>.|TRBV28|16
CASSLYRRVVNTEAFF
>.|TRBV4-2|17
CASSPQLAGGAGGTQYF
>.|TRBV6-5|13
CASTPVRNSPLHF
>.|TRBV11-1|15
CASSLGDRDSYEQYF
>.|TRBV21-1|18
CASSTLGQLNTSSYEQYF
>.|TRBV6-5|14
CASSSDRDTGELFF
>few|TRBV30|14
CAWSRGAGGTEAFF
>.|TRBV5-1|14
CASSAGTVRDTIYF
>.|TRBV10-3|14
CAISSRDFSDEQYF
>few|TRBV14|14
CASSQDVEGRTIYF
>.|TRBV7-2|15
CASSLVGQGTGELFF
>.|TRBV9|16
CASSPGGASRTGELFF
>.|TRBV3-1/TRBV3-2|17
CASSRGLLAGSYNEQFF
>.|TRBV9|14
CASSPGTSGNEQFF
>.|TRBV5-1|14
CASSLAGGEATRFF
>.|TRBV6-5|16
CASSYSGQKGAETQYF